These 18 T cell receptor beta chains came from one sample sequenced in a study of control samples from healthy donors and cancer patients. Sequenced by immunoSEQ multiplex PCR; TCRdb stores in-frame clones only, minus some. The profile shows roughly 100,000 clones, roughly 89% of them singletons. The source material was PBMCs. These receptors were taken from a man in his 60s with lung cancer.

This clone was picked up a small number of times. This chain connects TRBV5-1 to TRBJ1-5; possible D gene TRBD1, 6 bases. V shed 4 bases and J shed 5 bases, with 16 bases lying between them. The CDR3 loop spans 15 amino acids. Germline lookup yields CDR1 SGHRS and CDR2 YFSETQ. The CDR3 spells CASSLFQGTDQPQHF. The CDR3 DNA is TGCGCCAGCAGCCTGTTTCAGGGGACGGATCAGCCCCAGCATTTT.

The J gene is TRBJ1-2, the V gene TRBV25-1, with TRBD1 matching over 7 bases. The V gene end was trimmed by 3 bases and the J gene end by 8 bases; junction bases not matched to a gene: 12. This CDR3 has 15 amino acids. Germline V gene lookup returns CDR1 MGHDK and CDR2 SYGVNS. CDR3 DNA: TGTGCCAGCAGTGATCTACGACAGGGAGGGGAGGGCTACACCTTC. Translating gives CASSDLRQGGEGYTF.

This clone appeared once. The V gene is TRBV7-3, the J gene TRBJ2-6; D is undetermined. The germline V gene has CDR1 SGHTA and CDR2 FQGTGA. The CDR3 sequence is 16 residues long. Trimming took 2 bases from V and 2 from J, leaving 10 bases between them. The CDR3 nucleotides read TGTGCCAGCAGCTTAGCTTTGGGAACTGGGGCCAACGTCCTGACTTTC. Amino acid sequence: CASSLALGTGANVLTF.

V gene TRBV29-1 combines with J gene TRBJ2-2, with 11 bases aligning to TRBD1. This CDR3 has 16 residues. J was trimmed by 0 bases and V by 7 bases; bases with no gene match: 7. CDR1 is SQVTM and CDR2 is ANQGSEA in the germline V gene. This chain's CDR3 is CSGTGTGGPNTGELFF. The CDR3 nucleotides read TGCAGCGGAACCGGGACAGGGGGACCGAACACCGGGGAGCTGTTTTTT.

Comments on this clone: Other DNA sequences within the sample encode an identical CDR3. The V gene is TRBV12-5, the J gene TRBJ2-5; TRBD1 matches at 9 bases. V was pared by 6 bases and J by 4 bases, with 18 bases of the junction left unmatched. CDR3 length: 18 residues. Germline V gives CDR1 LGHNT, CDR2 FRNRAP. The CDR3 is CASGHIQDGTGLGETQYF. The CDR3, as DNA: TGTGCTAGTGGCCACATCCAAGACGGGACAGGGCTAGGAGAGACCCAGTACTTC.

This chain connects TRBV6-5 to TRBJ2-2; 7 bases map to TRBD1. CDR3 length equals 15 residues. Trimming removed 6 bases from V and 1 base from J; junction bases left unmatched: 5. Germline values: CDR1 MNHEY, CDR2 SVGAGI. The CDR3 loop is CASSLDRVNTGELFF. The CDR3 bases are TGTGCCAGCAGCCTCGACAGGGTGAACACCGGGGAGCTGTTTTTT.

This chain uses TRBV7-8 with TRBJ1-6; a weak D match, TRBD1 (5 bases). Germline lookup yields CDR1 SGHVS and CDR2 FQNEAQ. The V and J ends lost 1 base and 0 bases respectively, with 10 bases between them. The CDR3 loop spans 17 amino acids. CDR3 bases: TGTGCCAGCAGCTTAGGTCCAGGGAGCTCCTATAATTCACCCCTCCACTTT. It specifies CASSLGPGSSYNSPLHF.

This clone was picked up one time. V gene TRBV7-8 combines with J gene TRBJ1-1; 8 bases agree with TRBD1. J gave up 0 bases and V 5 bases, and 8 bases lay outside the gene matches. This CDR3 comprises 16 residues. The germline V gene has CDR1 SGHVS and CDR2 FQNEAQ. Written as DNA, the CDR3 is TGTGCCAGCAGCCCCCGGGACAGGTCCTTGAACACTGAAGCTTTCTTT. This gives the protein CASSPRDRSLNTEAFF.

The chain links TRBV25-1 to TRBJ1-1; D is possibly TRBD1 (5 bases). Trimming stripped 6 bases from V and 5 bases from J, with 10 bases between. The CDR3 length is 12 residues. The germline V gene encodes CDR1 MGHDK and CDR2 SYGVNS. The CDR3 nucleotides read TGTGCCAGCAGAGCTGAGGGGACTGAAGCTTTCTTT. Its protein is CASRAEGTEAFF.

V gene TRBV10-1 combines with J gene TRBJ2-3; the match to TRBD2 covers 7 bases. The germline V gene encodes CDR1 WNHNN and CDR2 SYGVQD (reference sequence). This CDR3 spans 14 amino acids. V was pared by 6 bases and J by 2 bases, with 5 bases of the junction left unmatched. CDR3 in DNA: TGCGCCAGCAGCGGGACTACCTCCACAGATACGCAGTATTTT. Its protein is CASSGTTSTDTQYF.

The V gene is TRBV6-1, the J gene TRBJ1-5; no clear D gene. V dropped 3 bases and J dropped 7 bases, with 13 bases sitting between them. The V gene's germline CDR1 is MNHNS and CDR2 SASEGT. There are 14 residues in the CDR3. CDR3 protein: CASSDEGFEQPQHF. The CDR3, as DNA: TGTGCCAGCAGTGACGAGGGTTTCGAGCAGCCCCAGCATTTT.

This chain uses TRBV5-3 with TRBJ2-7; D is uncertain. TRBV5-3 is placed among ORFs of uncertain function. CDR3 size: 15 residues. V was trimmed by 1 base and J by 3 bases, leaving 14 bases between them. The CDR3 nucleotides are TGTGCCAGAAGCTTGTCCGGTATGCGAATCTACGAGCAGTACGTC. The encoded protein is CARSLSGMRIYEQYV.

This clone was counted a few times. V usage is TRBV5-1 and J usage is TRBJ2-1, with 11 bases matching TRBD1. The CDR3 contains 14 residues. V shed 3 bases, J shed 6 bases, and the junction held 2 bases outside the gene matches. Looked up from germline, CDR1 is SGHRS and CDR2 is YFSETQ. The DNA for the CDR3 is TGCGCCAGCAGCTGGGGACAGGGGGGCAATGAGCAGTTCTTC. It codes for CASSWGQGGNEQFF.

V is TRBV5-1 and J is TRBJ1-3, with D possibly being TRBD1 (6 bases). V lost 0 bases and J 3 bases, leaving 13 bases between the germline ends. Germline lookup yields CDR1 SGHRS and CDR2 YFSETQ. The CDR3 consists of 16 residues. This CDR3 is CASSLAPGQLGNTIYF. As DNA, the CDR3 is TGCGCCAGCAGCTTGGCCCCTGGACAGCTTGGAAACACCATATATTTT.

V and J are TRBV3-1 (or the pseudogene TRBV3-2) and TRBJ1-2; no clear D. In germline, CDR1 is LGHDT, CDR2 YNNKEL (reference sequence). The CDR3 covers 14 residues. Trimming cost V 0 bases and J 6 bases, with 11 bases left between them. CDR3 DNA sequence: TGTGCCAGCAGCCAAGATCCCGCTTTGGATGGCTACACCTTC. Its protein product is CASSQDPALDGYTF.

The chain employs TRBV7-8 and TRBJ2-2; D is possibly TRBD1 (6 bases). V was pared by 3 bases and J by 2 bases, with 16 bases between. Germline V gives CDR1 SGHVS, CDR2 FQNEAQ. This CDR3 spans 17 amino acids. The CDR3 is CASSFLKGTSNTGELFF. In nucleotides, the CDR3 is TGTGCCAGCAGCTTTCTTAAGGGGACAAGTAACACCGGGGAGCTGTTTTTT. The whole variable domain, filled in from reference TRBV7-8 and TRBJ2-2, reads GAGVSQSPRYKVAKRGQDVALRCDPISGHVSLFWYQQALGQGPEFLTYFQNEAQLDKSGLPSDRFFAERPEGSVSTLKIQRTQQEDSAVYLCASSFLKGTSNTGELFFGEGSRLTVL.

V gene TRBV6-5 combines with J gene TRBJ1-5; D remains ambiguous. Germline CDR1 and CDR2: MNHEY and SVGAGI. The CDR3 is made up of 13 amino acids. V was cut by 10 bases and J by 1 base, with 11 bases left in between. DNA of the CDR3: TGTGCCACCAGATTTAACAGCAATCAGCCCCAGCATTTT. It codes for CATRFNSNQPQHF.

This chain uses TRBV13 with TRBJ1-1; unclear D gene. V was trimmed by 5 bases and J by 1 base, leaving 11 bases between them. Germline CDR1 and CDR2: PRHDT and FYEKMQ (reference sequence). The CDR3 totals 14 residues. The CDR3 nucleotides read TGTGCCAGCAGCCTCGTCACCTCGAACACTGAAGCTTTCTTT. Translated: CASSLVTSNTEAFF.